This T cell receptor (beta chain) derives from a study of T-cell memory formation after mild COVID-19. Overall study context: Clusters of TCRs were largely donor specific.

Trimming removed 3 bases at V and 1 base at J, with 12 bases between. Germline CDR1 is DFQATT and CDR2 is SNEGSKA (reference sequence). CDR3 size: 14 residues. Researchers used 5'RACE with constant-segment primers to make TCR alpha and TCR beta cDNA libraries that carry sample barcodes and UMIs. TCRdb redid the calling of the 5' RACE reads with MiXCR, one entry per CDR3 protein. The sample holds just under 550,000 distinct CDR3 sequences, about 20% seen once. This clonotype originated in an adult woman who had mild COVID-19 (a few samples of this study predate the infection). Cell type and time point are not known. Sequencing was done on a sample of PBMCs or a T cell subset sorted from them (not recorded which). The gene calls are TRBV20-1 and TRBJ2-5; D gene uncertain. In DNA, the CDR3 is TGCAGTGCTAGTCAGAGCCGGGCCCAAGAGACCCAGTACTTC. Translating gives CSASQSRAQETQYF.